This T cell receptor (beta chain) was profiled in a study of radiation and T cells in renal cell carcinoma. Sequenced by immunoSEQ multiplex PCR; TCRdb stores in-frame clones only, minus some. This table holds 60,000 to 95,000 clones, approximately 87% found once. Noted time point: blood 4 weeks post-SBRT, at nephrectomy. Treatment reported: 15 Gy SBRT to primary tumor, nephrectomy 4 weeks later. This clone has just a few counts. The CDR3 length is 15 residues. Germline V gene lookup returns CDR1 MNHEY and CDR2 SMNVEV (reference sequence). The V and J ends lost 3 bases and 9 bases, in that order; junction bases with no gene match: 13.

The TCR was taken from a woman aged 60-75 years with renal cell carcinoma. The source material was blood, sampled from a patient whose treatment included radiotherapy and nephrectomy. V usage is TRBV27 and J usage is TRBJ1-2, with 7 bases matching TRBD1. The CDR3 loop is CASSFTGAILVRYTF. Written as DNA, the CDR3 is TGTGCCAGCAGTTTCACAGGGGCTATACTAGTACGCTACACCTTC.